One sample yielded the 17 T cell receptor beta chains listed below, sequenced in a study of cytomegalovirus exposure and HLA in healthy donors. The PCR used 60 Vbeta and 13 Jbeta primers. This table comes from immunoSEQ multiplex PCR, and its TCRdb copy is limited to in-frame clones, with some not included. The table includes about 210,000 clones, about 85% detected once. Sequencing was carried out using PBMCs. The origin of the receptors is a woman in her forties or fifties in good health and CMV-seropositive.

This chain uses TRBV18 with TRBJ2-2; 7 bases agree with TRBD2. The junction had 1 base not matched to a gene; V was cut back by 3 bases and J by 3 bases. CDR1 KGHSH and CDR2 LQKENI come from the germline V gene. CDR3 length equals 14 residues. In DNA form, the CDR3 reads TGTGCCAGCTCACCGGGACTACACACCGGGGAGCTGTTTTTT. Its protein product is CASSPGLHTGELFF.

The gene calls are TRBV6-5 and TRBJ1-6; D remains ambiguous. The CDR3 contains 13 residues. Trimming pared 11 bases from V and 4 bases from J, leaving 12 bases between. CDR1 is MNHEY and CDR2 is SVGAGI in the germline V gene. The CDR3 here is CAVRSSYNSPLHF. The CDR3 DNA is TGTGCCGTTCGGAGTTCTTATAATTCACCCCTCCACTTT.

This clone was seen a handful of times. This sample also contains other DNA sequences that code for the same CDR3. This sequence joins TRBV5-1 and TRBJ2-7; 8 bases are shared with TRBD1. The germline gives CDR1 SGHRS, CDR2 YFSETQ. This CDR3 spans 14 amino acids. With V trimmed by 5 bases and J by 2 bases, 6 bases remained unmatched. CDR3 protein: CASSDRTGTYEQYF. DNA of the CDR3: TGCGCCAGCAGTGATCGGACAGGGACCTACGAGCAGTACTTC.

The chain is built from TRBV7-9 and TRBJ1-2; D not resolved. The CDR3 has 12 residues. Between the trimmed V and J ends, which lost 5 bases and 1 base, there was a span of 5 bases. The germline V gene encodes CDR1 SEHNR and CDR2 FQNEAQ (reference sequence). The CDR3 DNA sequence: TGTGCCAGCAGCCTTTATAACTATGGCTACACCTTC. Translating it yields CASSLYNYGYTF.

With respect to this clone: Other DNA variants within this sample encode the same CDR3. The chain employs TRBV19 and TRBJ1-6, with D unclear. Trimming left V 0 bases short and J 0 bases short, with 3 bases between. The CDR3 runs 15 residues. CDR1 is LNHDA, CDR2 SQIVND, per germline (reference sequence). For the CDR3, the DNA is TGTGCCAGTAGTATAGACTCCTCCTATAATTCACCCCTCCACTTT. Translating gives CASSIDSSYNSPLHF.

The V call is TRBV7-9, the J call TRBJ1-6, with TRBD1 matching over 10 bases. The trim removed 6 bases at V and 10 bases at J, leaving 15 bases unmatched. Germline CDR1 SEHNR, CDR2 FQNEAQ (reference sequence). This CDR3 is built from 17 residues. The CDR3 region has the DNA TGTGCCAGCAGAATAGGAGGGGGACAGGGGATTGGGTCACCCCTCCACTTT. Amino acids: CASRIGGGQGIGSPLHF.

This clone was seen a single time. The gene calls are TRBV7-9 and TRBJ1-2, with D possibly matching TRBD1 (5 bases). CDR3 length: 15 residues. CDR1 and CDR2 from the germline V gene are SEHNR and FQNEAQ (reference sequence). Between the trimmed V and J ends, which lost 0 bases and 0 bases, there was a span of 8 bases. In DNA form, the CDR3 reads TGTGCCAGCAGCTTAGCAGGGACTGCTAACTATGGCTACACCTTC. It specifies CASSLAGTANYGYTF. Using reference TRBV7-9 and TRBJ1-2 for the parts outside the CDR3, the full variable domain is DTGVSQNPRHKITKRGQNVTFRCDPISEHNRLYWYRQTLGQGPEFLTYFQNEAQLEKSRLLSDRFSAERPKGSFSTLEIQRTEQGDSAMYLCASSLAGTANYGYTFGSGTRLTVV.

CDR3 DNA: TGTGCCAGCAGTGAGGGAGCGGGGGCGGCGAAGACCCAGTACTTC. Translated: CASSEGAGAAKTQYF. The chain carries TRBV9 and TRBJ2-5; TRBD2 agrees at 8 bases. The junction had 12 bases not matched to a gene; V was cut back by 5 bases and J by 6 bases. Per the germline V gene, CDR1 is SGDLS and CDR2 is YYNGEE. CDR3 length: 15 residues.

V and J are TRBV5-8 and TRBJ1-6; unclear D gene. In germline, CDR1 is SGHTS, CDR2 YDEGEE. V was clipped by 0 bases and J by 10 bases, with 11 bases between them. The CDR3 runs to 14 residues. CDR3 bases: TGTGCCAGCAGCTTGGTAGGGAGTGGATCACCCCTCCACTTT. This translates into CASSLVGSGSPLHF.

The rearrangement uses TRBV5-8 and TRBJ2-1; D perhaps matches TRBD2 (7 bases). Trimming removed 0 bases at V and 6 bases at J, with 19 bases between. This CDR3 contains 17 residues. Germline V gene lookup returns CDR1 SGHTS and CDR2 YDEGEE. The DNA of the CDR3 is TGTGCCAGCAGCTTGGCCTTCGATCGGGGGGCCGGCAATGAGCAGTTCTTC. This sequence encodes CASSLAFDRGAGNEQFF.

This clone was recorded only once. The chain couples TRBV29-1 to TRBJ2-3, with 9 bases identical to TRBD2. CDR1 is SQVTM, CDR2 ANQGSEA, per germline. The CDR3 has 14 amino acids. V lost 7 bases to trimming and J lost 4 bases; unmatched junction nucleotides: 9. The CDR3 is CSALGAGGSDTQYF. The CDR3 DNA follows: TGCAGCGCCCTGGGAGCGGGGGGTTCAGATACGCAGTATTTT.

The V call is TRBV6-6, the J call TRBJ1-1; no definite D call. The V end was cut by 6 bases, the J end by 4 bases, with 15 bases between. Per the germline V gene, CDR1 is MNHNY and CDR2 is SVGAGI (reference sequence). CDR3 size: 14 residues. CDR3 DNA sequence: TGTGCCAGCAGCCCCGAACGGTCTAGCACTGAAGCTTTCTTT. This sequence encodes CASSPERSSTEAFF.

The chain is built from TRBV27 and TRBJ1-6; maybe TRBD1 (6 bases). Trimming removed 7 bases at V and 10 bases at J, with 20 bases between. This CDR3 comprises 15 residues. Germline CDR1 and CDR2: MNHEY and SMNVEV (reference sequence). The CDR3 DNA is TGTGCCAGCAAGTCTCCAGGGGCAGTAGGGTCACCCCTCCACTTT. It is translated as CASKSPGAVGSPLHF.

The chain has TRBV6-5 and TRBJ1-2; 7 bases fit TRBD1. The CDR3 is 14 amino acids. V shed 5 bases and J 4 bases; nucleotides not matched to a gene: 7. Germline V lookup: CDR1 MNHEY, CDR2 SVGAGI. As DNA, the CDR3 is TGTGCCAGCAGTCCCGGACAGGCCCCCTATGGCTACACCTTC. It codes for CASSPGQAPYGYTF.

The gene calls are TRBV7-9 and TRBJ2-2, with TRBD2 matching 9 bases. Germline CDR1 is SEHNR and CDR2 is FQNEAQ (reference sequence). V lost 5 bases to trimming and J lost 6 bases; unmatched junction nucleotides: 7. This CDR3 contains 15 residues. CDR3 sequence reads: CASSPRLAVAGELFF. Here the CDR3 DNA reads TGTGCCAGCAGCCCGCGACTAGCGGTTGCCGGGGAGCTGTTTTTT.

This clone was seen more than once but under ten times. J is TRBJ2-1 and V is TRBV19; D call uncertain. V shed 3 bases and J shed 3 bases, with 6 bases lying between them. CDR1 LNHDA and CDR2 SQIVND come from the germline V gene (reference sequence). The CDR3 totals 13 residues. The CDR3 loop is CASSIQNYNEQFF. In nucleotides, the CDR3 is TGTGCCAGTAGTATCCAGAACTACAATGAGCAGTTCTTC.

This clone was detected only once. The chain joins TRBV14 to TRBJ1-1, with D perhaps matching TRBD1 (6 bases). CDR1 is SGHDN, CDR2 FVKESK, per germline. This CDR3 is 13 amino acids long. The V end was cut by 3 bases, the J end by 10 bases, with 15 bases between. The CDR3 DNA follows: TGTGCCAGCAGCCAGGGGGCGGTTCCTCTAGCTTTCTTT. The encoded protein is CASSQGAVPLAFF.